The T cell receptor (beta chain) described here comes from a study of Graves' ophthalmopathy and Graves' hyperthyroidism. Other autoimmune disease, uncontrolled infection, pregnancy and lactation led to exclusion. Diagnoses were established from clinical symptoms, serum thyroxine, TRAb, thyroid ultrasound and orbital computed tomography. Of note for this clonotype: Its antigen remains unidentified.

CDR3 length: 15 amino acids. Germline loops: CDR1 LNHNV, CDR2 YYDKDF (reference sequence). V lost 5 bases and J 7 bases, leaving 17 bases between the germline ends. RNA served as the template for amplifying TCR beta CDR3 regions. First-round RT-PCR relied on HTBI primers, and a second-round multiplex PCR came next. TCRdb processed the multiplex PCR reads anew with MiXCR; each CDR3 protein has one entry. There are about 660,000 distinct CDR3 sequences in the sample; roughly 39% occur only once, and more than 3% lies in the top ten. Findings and limits, study-wide: Prediction of ophthalmopathy progression reached about 65% sensitivity and approximately 75% specificity.

Sequenced input: peripheral blood. The sequence was collected from an adult man with Graves' ophthalmopathy. J is TRBJ1-4 and V is TRBV15; unclear D gene. The CDR3: CATSVGTGVGEKLFF. CDR3 DNA sequence: TGTGCCACCAGCGTAGGAACCGGGGTGGGTGAAAAACTGTTTTTT.